The 12 T cell receptor beta chains presented below share a single source sample, sequenced in a study of blood T cell repertoires in COVID-19. Libraries were prepared by immunoSEQ multiplex PCR; TCRdb keeps only in-frame clonotypes and omits some of them. The sample has over 250,000 clones, 88% seen once. Material for sequencing was PBMCs or T cells enriched from blood (not recorded which). Receptors originate from a woman aged 45-59 years who had recovered from COVID-19.

Only a few counts were recorded for this clone. This chain uses TRBV7-8 with TRBJ1-5, with 7 bases lining up with TRBD1. CDR3 length: 16 residues. Germline assignment: CDR1 SGHVS and CDR2 FQNEAQ. The V segment lost 1 base and the J segment 3 bases; nucleotides outside the gene matches: 6. For the CDR3, the DNA is TGTGCCAGCAGCTTAGAAGACAGGGCAATCAATCAGCCCCAGCATTTT. Amino acid sequence: CASSLEDRAINQPQHF.

This chain uses TRBV11-2 with TRBJ1-2; D might be TRBD1 (5 bases). Deletions cut 8 bases from V and 3 bases from J, with 19 bases between. The length of the CDR3 is 15 residues. CDR1 and CDR2 (germline): SGHAT, FQNNGV. For the CDR3, the DNA is TGTGCCAGCGGGTATAATGACCGCAGGGACTATGGCTACACCTTC. It codes for CASGYNDRRDYGYTF.

The chain links TRBV3-1 (or the pseudogene TRBV3-2) to TRBJ2-7; 9 bases match TRBD2. Germline CDR1 and CDR2: LGHDT and YNNKEL (reference sequence). The junction had 10 bases not matched to a gene; V was cut back by 4 bases and J by 6 bases. The CDR3 covers 15 residues. The CDR3 coding sequence is TGTGCCAGCAGCCCAAGCGGGAGGATTCGAGGCGAGCAGTACTTC. It encodes CASSPSGRIRGEQYF.

This chain links TRBV11-3 with TRBJ2-2; no firm D call. The V end lost 5 bases, the J end lost 3 bases, and 10 bases lay between the germline ends. Per germline, CDR1 SGHNT and CDR2 YENEEA. This CDR3 has 14 residues. DNA of the CDR3: TGTGCCAGCAGCCTCAATACGGACACCGGGGAGCTGTTTTTT. This sequence encodes CASSLNTDTGELFF.

This rearrangement joins TRBV3-1 (or the pseudogene TRBV3-2) to TRBJ1-4; a weak D match, TRBD1 (5 bases). V gave up 4 bases and J gave up 4 bases, with 19 bases separating them. The CDR3 is 17 residues long. Germline-derived CDR1 and CDR2 are LGHDT and YNNKEL (reference sequence). In DNA, the CDR3 is TGTGCCAGCAGCCTCAAAGTAGGGGCCGCTGGTAATGAAAAACTGTTTTTT. Protein: CASSLKVGAAGNEKLFF.

J is TRBJ2-3 and V is TRBV4-3; 8 bases match TRBD2. CDR3 size: 15 residues. V shed 0 bases and J 4 bases; nucleotides not matched to a gene: 3. Germline CDR1 and CDR2: LGHNA and YSLEER. Written as DNA, the CDR3 is TGCGCCAGCAGCCAAGAGAGCGGGAGTGCAGATACGCAGTATTTT. Translating gives CASSQESGSADTQYF.

V is TRBV29-1 and J is TRBJ2-1, with 7 bases aligning to TRBD2. Germline V gene lookup returns CDR1 SQVTM and CDR2 ANQGSEA. This CDR3 is built from 14 residues. J was trimmed by 6 bases and V by 4 bases; bases with no gene match: 9. CDR3 sequence: CSVALGLGGNEQFF. CDR3 nucleotide sequence: TGCAGCGTTGCCCTTGGACTAGGCGGCAATGAGCAGTTCTTC.

The rearrangement links TRBV12-2 to TRBJ2-7; the listed D gene, TRBD2, was not tested against the DNA. TRBV12-2 is a pseudogene locus. This CDR3 is built from 14 residues. The CDR3 nucleotides are TGTGCAAGTCGCCCTAGCGGGGCCTCCTACGAGCAGTACTTC. It encodes CASRPSGASYEQYF.

The chain employs TRBV28 and TRBJ1-3; maybe TRBD1 (5 bases). This CDR3 region has 15 residues. Germline CDR1 MDHEN, CDR2 SYDVKM. V was pared by 2 bases and J by 0 bases, with 8 bases between. The CDR3 region has the DNA TGTGCCAGCAGTTTAACAGGCGCCTCTGGAAACACCATATATTTT. It codes for CASSLTGASGNTIYF.

This chain uses TRBV29-1 with TRBJ1-1; D is undetermined. V was shortened by 4 bases and J by 4 bases, with 10 bases between the two germline ends. Germline lookup yields CDR1 SQVTM and CDR2 ANQGSEA. The CDR3 extends over 12 amino acids. The CDR3 sequence: CSVAIVSTEAFF. The DNA for the CDR3 is TGCAGCGTTGCCATCGTCAGCACTGAAGCTTTCTTT.

The chain combines TRBV9 with TRBJ2-1; 12 bases fit TRBD2. V lost 3 bases and J lost 4; bases outside the gene matches: 5. CDR3 length: 16 amino acids. Germline CDR1 and CDR2: SGDLS and YYNGEE. This CDR3 reads CASSETSGRTYNEQFF. The CDR3 nucleotides read TGTGCCAGCAGCGAAACTAGCGGGAGGACTTACAATGAGCAGTTCTTC.

This clone has a single count. The chain recombines TRBV18 with TRBJ2-1; TRBD2 might be the D (6 bases). V lost 3 bases and J lost 6, with 15 bases in between. The CDR3 sequence is 15 residues long. Germline CDR1 is KGHSH and CDR2 is LQKENI. The CDR3 here is CASSPSKEGSNEQFF. The CDR3 coding sequence is TGTGCCAGCTCACCCTCAAAGGAGGGGTCCAATGAGCAGTTCTTC. Using reference TRBV18 and TRBJ2-1 for the parts outside the CDR3, the full variable domain is NAGVMQNPRHLVRRRGQEARLRCSPMKGHSHVYWYRQLPEEGLKFMVYLQKENIIDESGMPKERFSAEFPKEGPSILRIQQVVRGDSAAYFCASSPSKEGSNEQFFGPGTRLTVL.